Below, 12 T cell receptor beta chains from the same sample are listed, as sequenced in a study of blood T cell repertoires in COVID-19. Profiling relied on immunoSEQ multiplex PCR, and the TCRdb table lists in-frame clones only, not all of them. The data show 54,000 or so clones, about four fifths seen once. Source material: peripheral blood. The receptors derive from a woman aged 80 or older with acute or convalescent COVID-19.

The V and J genes are TRBV19 and TRBJ2-7, with TRBD2 identical over 10 bases. From germline, CDR1 is LNHDA and CDR2 SQIVND (reference sequence). V shed 4 bases, J shed 0 bases, and the junction held 12 bases outside the gene matches. The CDR3 has 18 residues. The DNA for the CDR3 is TGTGCCAGTAGTAGGATGGGGACTAGCGCCCTCCTCTCCTACGAGCAGTACTTC. This sequence encodes CASSRMGTSALLSYEQYF.

V and J are TRBV6-5 and TRBJ2-7, with a tentative D call TRBD2 (5 bases). Germline CDR1 and CDR2: MNHEY and SVGAGI. Trimming removed 0 bases from V and 2 bases from J, with 5 bases in between. CDR3 size: 13 residues. The CDR3 is CASSYSGAYEQYF. CDR3 sequence (DNA): TGTGCCAGCAGTTACTCCGGGGCCTACGAGCAGTACTTC.

The rearrangement uses TRBV5-1 and TRBJ1-1; no firm D call. V dropped 4 bases and J dropped 4 bases, with 14 bases sitting between them. The CDR3 contains 14 residues. Germline V gene data show CDR1 as SGHRS and CDR2 as YFSETQ. CDR3 in DNA: TGCGCCAGCAGCCCAGGTGTTTCGGTCACTGAAGCTTTCTTT. It yields the protein CASSPGVSVTEAFF. The complete variable domain, with remaining parts taken from reference TRBV5-1 and TRBJ1-1, reads KAGVTQTPRYLIKTRGQQVTLSCSPISGHRSVSWYQQTPGQGLQFLFEYFSETQRNKGNFPGRFSGRQFSNSRSEMNVSTLELGDSALYLCASSPGVSVTEAFFGQGTRLTVV.

The chain links TRBV6-4 to TRBJ2-7, with a weak D call TRBD2 (7 bases). CDR3 length: 14 amino acids. The germline V gene encodes CDR1 MRHNA and CDR2 SNTAGT. The CDR3 coding sequence is TGTGCTCAAGGGGGGCGGGGGCTCCCCTACGAGCAGTACTTC. This sequence encodes CAQGGRGLPYEQYF.

This clone was counted once. The chain joins TRBV29-1 to TRBJ1-5; perhaps TRBD1 as D (5 bases). Between the trimmed V and J ends, which lost 4 bases and 6 bases, there was a span of 7 bases. The CDR3 covers 11 residues. CDR1 SQVTM and CDR2 ANQGSEA come from the germline V gene. CDR3 nucleotide sequence: TGCAGCGTTGGGACAAGTCAGCCCCAGCATTTT. Translation: CSVGTSQPQHF.

DNA of the CDR3: TGCGCCAGCAGCCAAACTAGCGGGGGGAAGAGAACCCAGTACTTC. Translated, it gives CASSQTSGGKRTQYF. The J gene is TRBJ2-5, the V gene TRBV5-1; 12 nucleotides agree with TRBD2. V lost 4 bases to trimming and J lost 8 bases; unmatched junction nucleotides: 9. In germline, CDR1 is SGHRS, CDR2 YFSETQ. CDR3 length: 15 amino acids.

The rearrangement links TRBV19 to TRBJ1-6, with D unclear. Looked up from germline, CDR1 is LNHDA and CDR2 is SQIVND (reference sequence). The CDR3 length is 15 residues. The V and J ends lost 6 bases and 9 bases respectively, with 18 bases between them. The DNA for the CDR3 is TGTGCCAGTAGCTCAGAACCCAATTGGAGTTCACCCCTCCACTTT. It encodes CASSSEPNWSSPLHF. The full variable domain, with the rest looked up from reference TRBV19 and TRBJ1-6, is DGGITQSPKYLFRKEGQNVTLSCEQNLNHDAMYWYRQDPGQGLRLIYYSQIVNDFQKGDIAEGYSVSREKKESFPLTVTSAQKNPTAFYLCASSSEPNWSSPLHFGNGTRLTVT.

The gene calls are TRBV5-1 and TRBJ1-1, with D unclear. The CDR3 has 14 amino acids. Trimming removed 4 bases at V and 4 bases at J, with 14 bases between. The germline V gene encodes CDR1 SGHRS and CDR2 YFSETQ. The CDR3 sequence: CASSKTADVTEAFF. The DNA for the CDR3 is TGCGCCAGCAGCAAAACAGCTGATGTCACTGAAGCTTTCTTT. Full variable domain (missing parts from reference TRBV5-1 and TRBJ1-1): KAGVTQTPRYLIKTRGQQVTLSCSPISGHRSVSWYQQTPGQGLQFLFEYFSETQRNKGNFPGRFSGRQFSNSRSEMNVSTLELGDSALYLCASSKTADVTEAFFGQGTRLTVV.

This chain uses TRBV6-5 with TRBJ1-4; D remains ambiguous. The CDR3 loop spans 15 amino acids. CDR1 and CDR2 (germline): MNHEY, SVGAGI. V dropped 2 bases and J dropped 0 bases, with 7 bases sitting between them. Written as DNA, the CDR3 is TGTGCCAGCAGTTACGGCGGGGCAACTAATGAAAAACTGTTTTTT. This translates into CASSYGGATNEKLFF.

This chain connects TRBV19 to TRBJ1-2, with TRBD1 as a possible D gene (6 bases). The V gene lost 5 bases and the J gene lost 8 bases, with 15 bases spanning the gap. The V gene's germline CDR1 is LNHDA and CDR2 SQIVND (reference sequence). The CDR3 is 13 amino acids. CDR3 in DNA: TGTGCCAGTAGTGCAGGGGCGCGGCCAGGCTACACCTTC. Residues: CASSAGARPGYTF.

The V call is TRBV19, the J call TRBJ2-1; the D gene is possibly TRBD1 (7 bases). Germline CDR1 reads LNHDA; CDR2 reads SQIVND (reference sequence). The CDR3 sequence is 16 residues long. V was clipped by 4 bases and J by 2 bases, with 15 bases between them. The CDR3 loop reads CASSTWRGRAYNEQFF. The CDR3 coding sequence is TGTGCCAGTAGTACCTGGAGGGGGCGCGCCTACAATGAGCAGTTCTTC.

This chain connects TRBV4-2 to TRBJ2-1; 11 positions agree with TRBD2. The ends lost 7 bases at V and 5 bases at J; junction bases unmatched: 4. Germline CDR1 and CDR2: LGHNA and YNFKEQ. The CDR3 is 14 residues long. CDR3 residues: CASTGTSGHNEQFF. As DNA, the CDR3 is TGTGCCAGCACCGGGACTAGCGGACACAATGAGCAGTTCTTC.